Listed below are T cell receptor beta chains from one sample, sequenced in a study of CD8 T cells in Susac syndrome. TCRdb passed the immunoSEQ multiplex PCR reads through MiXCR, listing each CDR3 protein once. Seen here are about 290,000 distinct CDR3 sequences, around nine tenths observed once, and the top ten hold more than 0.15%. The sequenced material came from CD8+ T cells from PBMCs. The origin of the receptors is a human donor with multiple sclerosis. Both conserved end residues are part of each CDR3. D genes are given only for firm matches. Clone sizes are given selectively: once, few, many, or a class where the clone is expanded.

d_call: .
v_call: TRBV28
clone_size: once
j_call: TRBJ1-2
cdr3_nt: TGTGCCAGCAGTCTAACCTCCCGACCCGTCTATGGCTACACCTTC
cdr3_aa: CASSLTSRPVYGYTF

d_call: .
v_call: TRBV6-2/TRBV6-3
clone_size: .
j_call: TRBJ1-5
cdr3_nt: TGTGCCAGCAGTTACAAGGGTTTTGAGCGCAATCAGCCCCAGCATTTT
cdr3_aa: CASSYKGFERNQPQHF

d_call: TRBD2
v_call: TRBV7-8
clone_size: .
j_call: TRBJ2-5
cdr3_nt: TGTGCCAGCAGTGCTCTTCGCGGGGGTAGCCAAGAGACCCAGTACTTC
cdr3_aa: CASSALRGGSQETQYF

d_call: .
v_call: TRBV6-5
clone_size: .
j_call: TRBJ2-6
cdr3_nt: TGTGCCAGCAGTTACCCTGGGGCAGGCGGACCTGGGGCCAACGTCCTGACTTTC
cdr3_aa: CASSYPGAGGPGANVLTF

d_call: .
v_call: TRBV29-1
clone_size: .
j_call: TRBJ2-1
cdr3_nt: TGCAGCGTTGAAGATCGAGGCGGCCGCCTTGCGGAGTTCTTC
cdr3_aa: CSVEDRGGRLAEFF

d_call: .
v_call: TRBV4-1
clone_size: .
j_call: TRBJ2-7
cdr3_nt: TGCGCCAGCAGCCACTCGACCGGCTACGAGCAGTACTTC
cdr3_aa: CASSHSTGYEQYF

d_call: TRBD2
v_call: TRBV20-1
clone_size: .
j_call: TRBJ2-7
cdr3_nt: TGCAGTGCTAGTGATCTAGCGGAAAATTACGAGCAGTACTTC
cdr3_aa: CSASDLAENYEQYF

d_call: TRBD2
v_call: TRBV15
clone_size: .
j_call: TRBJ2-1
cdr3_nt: TGTGCCACCAGCACGCTAGCGGGAGTCGGTCATGAGCAGTTCTTC
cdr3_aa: CATSTLAGVGHEQFF

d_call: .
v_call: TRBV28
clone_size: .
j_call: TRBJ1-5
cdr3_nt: TGTGCCAGCAGTTTGAGCGAGGGGTGGAATCAGCCCCAGCATTTT
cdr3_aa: CASSLSEGWNQPQHF

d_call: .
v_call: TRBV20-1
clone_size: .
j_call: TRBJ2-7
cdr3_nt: TGCAGTGCCGAGGGACGGACGACCACCTACGAGCAGTACTTC
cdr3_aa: CSAEGRTTTYEQYF

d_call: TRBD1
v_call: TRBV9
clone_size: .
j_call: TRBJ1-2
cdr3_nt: TGTGCCAGCAGCGGCCCTGACAGGGTTCTTCTCTACGGCTACACCTTC
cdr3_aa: CASSGPDRVLLYGYTF

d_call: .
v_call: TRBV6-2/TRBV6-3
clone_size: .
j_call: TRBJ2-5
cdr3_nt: TGTGCCAGCAGTTACCCCGGTGAGCCAGAGACCCAGTACTTC
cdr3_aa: CASSYPGEPETQYF

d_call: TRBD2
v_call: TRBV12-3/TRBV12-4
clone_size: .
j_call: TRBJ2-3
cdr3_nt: TGTGCCAGCAGTTTAGAACTAGCGGGAGAAGATACGCAGTATTTT
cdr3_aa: CASSLELAGEDTQYF

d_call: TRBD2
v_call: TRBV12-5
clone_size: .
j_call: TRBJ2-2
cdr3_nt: TGTGCTAGTGGTTCACTAGCGGGAGGGCCAGGGACCGGGGAGCTGTTTTTT
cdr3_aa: CASGSLAGGPGTGELFF

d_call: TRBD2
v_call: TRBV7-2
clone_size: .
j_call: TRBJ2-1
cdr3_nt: TGTGCCAGCAGCACGGGGGGTGTGCCCTCCTACAATGAGCAGTTCTTC
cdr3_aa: CASSTGGVPSYNEQFF

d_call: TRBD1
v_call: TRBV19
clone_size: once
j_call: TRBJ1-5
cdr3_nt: TGTGCCAGTTTCCCCGGGACAGGGAAAGGTATCAATCAGCCCCAGCATTTT
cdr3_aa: CASFPGTGKGINQPQHF

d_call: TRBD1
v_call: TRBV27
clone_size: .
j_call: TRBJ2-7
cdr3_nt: TGTGCCAGCAGCTATAGGGGGCTGAGCGCCTACGAGCAGTACTTC
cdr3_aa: CASSYRGLSAYEQYF

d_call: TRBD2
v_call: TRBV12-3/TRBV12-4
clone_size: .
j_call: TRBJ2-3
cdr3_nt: TGTGCCAGCAGTTCCAGAGCGGGACTTTTCACAGATACGCAGTATTTT
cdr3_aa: CASSSRAGLFTDTQYF